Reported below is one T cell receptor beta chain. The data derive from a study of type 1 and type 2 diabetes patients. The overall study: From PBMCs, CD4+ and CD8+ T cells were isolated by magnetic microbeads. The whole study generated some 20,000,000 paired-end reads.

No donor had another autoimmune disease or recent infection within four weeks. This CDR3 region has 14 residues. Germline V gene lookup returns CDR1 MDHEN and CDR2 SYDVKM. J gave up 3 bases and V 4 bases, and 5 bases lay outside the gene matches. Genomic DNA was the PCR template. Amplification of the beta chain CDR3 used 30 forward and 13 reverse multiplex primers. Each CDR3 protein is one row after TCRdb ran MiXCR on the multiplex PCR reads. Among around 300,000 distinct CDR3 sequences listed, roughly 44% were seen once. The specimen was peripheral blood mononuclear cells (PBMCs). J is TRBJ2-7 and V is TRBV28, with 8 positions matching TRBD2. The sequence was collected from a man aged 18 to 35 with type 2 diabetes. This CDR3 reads CASSYLLAVYEQYF. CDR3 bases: TGTGCCAGCAGTTATTTACTAGCGGTCTACGAGCAGTACTTC.